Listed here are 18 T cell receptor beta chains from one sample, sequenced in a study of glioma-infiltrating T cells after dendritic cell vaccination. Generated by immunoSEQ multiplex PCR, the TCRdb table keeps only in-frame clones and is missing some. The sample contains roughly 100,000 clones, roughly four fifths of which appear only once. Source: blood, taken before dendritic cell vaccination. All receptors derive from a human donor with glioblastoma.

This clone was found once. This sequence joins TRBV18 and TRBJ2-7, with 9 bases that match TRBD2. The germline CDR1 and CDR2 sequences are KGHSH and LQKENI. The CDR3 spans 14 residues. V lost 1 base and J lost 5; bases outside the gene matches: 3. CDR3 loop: CASSPRGGADEQYF. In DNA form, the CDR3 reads TGTGCCAGCTCACCACGCGGGGGGGCTGACGAGCAGTACTTC.

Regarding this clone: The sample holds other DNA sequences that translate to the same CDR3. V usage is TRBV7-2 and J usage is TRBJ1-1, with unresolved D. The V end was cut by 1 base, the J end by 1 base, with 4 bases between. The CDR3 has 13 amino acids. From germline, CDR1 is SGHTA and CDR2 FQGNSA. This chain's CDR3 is CASSLVRNTEAFF. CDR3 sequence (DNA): TGTGCCAGCAGCTTAGTTCGGAACACTGAAGCTTTCTTT. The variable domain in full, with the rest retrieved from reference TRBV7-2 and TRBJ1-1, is GAGVSQSPSNKVTEKGKDVELRCDPISGHTALYWYRQSLGQGLEFLIYFQGNSAPDKSGLPSDRFSAERTGGSVSTLTIQRTQQEDSAVYLCASSLVRNTEAFFGQGTRLTVV.

The CDR3 DNA is TGTGCCAGCAGGGAGTTAGATGAGCAGTTCTTC. Translating it yields CASRELDEQFF. The chain joins TRBV2 to TRBJ2-1, with no clear D. The CDR3 contains 11 residues. Germline CDR1 and CDR2: SNHLY and FYNNEI. Trimming shortened V by 6 bases and J by 8 bases, and 8 bases separated the two germline ends.

DNA of the CDR3: TGTGCCAGCAGCCCCTCCGGCGGGTCCGGGGAGCTGTTTTTT. It codes for CASSPSGGSGELFF. This chain links TRBV7-3 with TRBJ2-2; maybe TRBD2 (5 bases). Between the trimmed V and J ends, which lost 5 bases and 6 bases, there was a span of 13 bases. The CDR3 totals 14 residues. CDR1 and CDR2 (germline): SGHTA, FQGTGA.

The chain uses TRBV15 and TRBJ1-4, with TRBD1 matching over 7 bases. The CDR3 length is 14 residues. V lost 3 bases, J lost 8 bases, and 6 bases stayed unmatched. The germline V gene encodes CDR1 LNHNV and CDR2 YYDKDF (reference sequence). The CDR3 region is CATSRDRSEEKLFF. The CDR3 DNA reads TGTGCCACCAGCAGGGACAGGAGTGAAGAAAAACTGTTTTTT.

DNA for the CDR3: TGCGCCAGCAGCTCGGACAGGGGAACAGATACGCAGTATTTT. Its translation: CASSSDRGTDTQYF. The genes are TRBV5-1 and TRBJ2-3; 9 bases line up with TRBD1. The V segment lost 3 bases and the J segment 3 bases; nucleotides outside the gene matches: 2. The CDR3 length is 14 residues. CDR1 SGHRS and CDR2 YFSETQ come from the germline V gene.

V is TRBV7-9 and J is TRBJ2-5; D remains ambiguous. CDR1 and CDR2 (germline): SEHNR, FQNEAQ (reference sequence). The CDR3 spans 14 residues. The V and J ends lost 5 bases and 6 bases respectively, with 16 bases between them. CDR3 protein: CASSPQGAFQTQYF. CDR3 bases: TGTGCCAGCAGCCCCCAAGGAGCTTTTCAGACCCAGTACTTC.

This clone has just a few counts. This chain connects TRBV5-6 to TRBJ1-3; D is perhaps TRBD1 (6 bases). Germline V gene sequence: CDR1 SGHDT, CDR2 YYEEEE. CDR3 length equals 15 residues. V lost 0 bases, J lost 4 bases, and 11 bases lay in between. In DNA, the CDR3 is TGTGCCAGCAGCTTGGTTACAGGGCGAGGAAACACCATATATTTT. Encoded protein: CASSLVTGRGNTIYF.

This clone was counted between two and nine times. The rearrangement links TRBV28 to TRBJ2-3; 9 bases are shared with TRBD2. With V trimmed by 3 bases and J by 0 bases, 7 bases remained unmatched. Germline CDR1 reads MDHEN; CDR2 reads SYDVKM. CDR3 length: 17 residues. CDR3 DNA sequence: TGTGCCAGCAGTTTTGCACTAGCGGGCAGTAGCACAGATACGCAGTATTTT. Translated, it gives CASSFALAGSSTDTQYF.

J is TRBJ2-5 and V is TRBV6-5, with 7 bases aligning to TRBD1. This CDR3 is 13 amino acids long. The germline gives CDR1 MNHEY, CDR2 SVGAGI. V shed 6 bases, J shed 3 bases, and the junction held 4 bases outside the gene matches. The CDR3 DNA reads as TGTGCCAGCAGCCGCACAGGGGAAGAGACCCAGTACTTC. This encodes CASSRTGEETQYF.

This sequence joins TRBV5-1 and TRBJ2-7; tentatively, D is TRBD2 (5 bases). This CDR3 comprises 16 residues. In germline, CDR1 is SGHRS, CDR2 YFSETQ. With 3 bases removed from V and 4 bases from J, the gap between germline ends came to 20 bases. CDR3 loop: CASSSIIDGLAYEQYF. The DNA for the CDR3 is TGCGCCAGCAGCTCCATCATCGACGGGCTAGCTTACGAGCAGTACTTC.

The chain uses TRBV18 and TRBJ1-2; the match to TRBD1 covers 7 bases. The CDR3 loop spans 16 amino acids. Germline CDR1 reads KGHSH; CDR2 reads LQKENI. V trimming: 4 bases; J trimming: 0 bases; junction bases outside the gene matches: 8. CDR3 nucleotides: TGTGCCAGCTCACAGGGGGCCCGTCCCTCTAACTATGGCTACACCTTC. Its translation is CASSQGARPSNYGYTF.

DNA of the CDR3: TGTGCCAGCAGCTACGACAGATTCACCGGGGAGCTGTTTTTT. Protein product: CASSYDRFTGELFF. This sequence joins TRBV7-3 and TRBJ2-2, with D maybe TRBD1 (5 bases). Trimming pared 4 bases from V and 4 bases from J, leaving 10 bases between. Germline values: CDR1 SGHTA, CDR2 FQGTGA. This CDR3 is built from 14 residues.

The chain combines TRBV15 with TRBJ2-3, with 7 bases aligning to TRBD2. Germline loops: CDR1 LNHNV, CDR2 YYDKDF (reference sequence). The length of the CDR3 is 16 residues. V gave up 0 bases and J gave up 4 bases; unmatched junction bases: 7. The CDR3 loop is CATSRDGGGLPDTQYF. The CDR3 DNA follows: TGTGCCACCAGCAGAGATGGGGGGGGGTTACCAGATACGCAGTATTTT.

The CDR3: CASSQASLLQDYNSPLHF. In nucleotides, the CDR3 is TGTGCCAGCAGCCAAGCCTCGCTCTTACAGGATTATAATTCACCCCTCCACTTT. The chain recombines TRBV4-2 with TRBJ1-6, with TRBD1 as a possible D gene (5 bases). V was shortened by 1 base and J by 4 bases, with 17 bases between the two germline ends. The CDR3 spans 18 residues. CDR1 LGHNA and CDR2 YNFKEQ come from the germline V gene.

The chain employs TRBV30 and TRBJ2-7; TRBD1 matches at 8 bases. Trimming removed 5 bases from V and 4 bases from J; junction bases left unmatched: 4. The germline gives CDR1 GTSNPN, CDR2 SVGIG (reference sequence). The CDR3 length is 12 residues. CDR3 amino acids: CAWATGGYEQYF. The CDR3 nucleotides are TGTGCCTGGGCTACAGGGGGATACGAGCAGTACTTC. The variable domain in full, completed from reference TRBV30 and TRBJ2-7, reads SQTIHQWPATLVQPVGSPLSLECTVEGTSNPNLYWYRQAAGRGLQLLFYSVGIGQISSEVPQNLSASRPQDRQFILSSKKLLLSDSGFYLCAWATGGYEQYFGPGTRLTVT.

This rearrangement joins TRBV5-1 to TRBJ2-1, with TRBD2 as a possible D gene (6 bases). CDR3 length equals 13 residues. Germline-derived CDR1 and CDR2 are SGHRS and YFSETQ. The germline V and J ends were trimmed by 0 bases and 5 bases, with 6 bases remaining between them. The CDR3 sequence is CASSLGGDNEQFF. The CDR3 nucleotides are TGCGCCAGCAGCTTGGGGGGGGACAATGAGCAGTTCTTC.

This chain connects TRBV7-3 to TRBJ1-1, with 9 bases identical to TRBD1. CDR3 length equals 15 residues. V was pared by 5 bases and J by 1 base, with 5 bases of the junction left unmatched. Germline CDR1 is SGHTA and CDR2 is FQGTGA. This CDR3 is CASSPSGQGNTEAFF. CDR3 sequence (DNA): TGTGCCAGCAGCCCCTCGGGACAGGGGAACACTGAAGCTTTCTTT.